This TCR beta chain stems from a study of regulatory T cells in long-lasting Graves disease. This clonotype was seen many times. CDR3-region Arm-PCR and iRepertoire HTBI primers produced the TCR beta libraries. Each CDR3 protein is one row after TCRdb ran MiXCR on the multiplex PCR reads. The sample lists some 600,000 distinct CDR3 sequences; 16% were seen once. The time point is: newly diagnosed GD, antithyroid drugs for less than 3 months. PBMCs provided the RNA from which the TCR library was made. The CDR3 has 13 residues. Trimming cost V 3 bases and J 5 bases; bases outside gene matches: 3. Another study also made use of these data, one on T cells in Graves' hyperthyroidism and ophthalmopathy. That investigation notes: The study used the HTBI primer set for a first-round RT-PCR of the TCR CDR3.

Material: peripheral blood mononuclear cells (PBMCs), obtained at new diagnosis, from a patient treated with antithyroid drugs. The chain recombines TRBV12-3 or TRBV12-4 with TRBJ2-5, with 7 bases that match TRBD2. This sequence originates from a man aged 18 to 30 with Graves disease. CDR3 amino acids: CASSFGRRETQYF. CDR3 sequence (DNA): TGTGCCAGCAGTTTCGGGAGGCGGGAGACCCAGTACTTC.